This T cell receptor (beta chain) is from a study of CD8 T cell repertoires and HIV-1 epitope variants. Study-wide context: Each of Twenty-five Gag and Nef epitope peptides stimulated a separate culture. Epitopes were three Gag families plus Nef HW9 and YT9. Separate from the cultures, 1M uncultured T cells served as baseline.

The ends lost 3 bases at V and 7 bases at J; junction bases unmatched: 7. CDR3 length: 15 residues. Germline lookup yields CDR1 MRHNA and CDR2 SNTAGT. Sequencing of TCR beta CDR3 used immunoSEQ survey depth. TCRdb keeps only in-frame clones here, not all; method: immunoSEQ multiplex PCR. This table has under 100,000 clones, approximately 70% appearing once. In this sample, this clone turned up once. The chain has TRBV6-4 and TRBJ2-2; TRBD2 agrees at 8 bases. The receptor was isolated from a male donor with HIV. The sample was uncultured baseline CD8+ T cells from peripheral blood mononuclear cells (PBMCs). CDR3 sequence reads: CASSERAGDGGELFF. CDR3 DNA sequence: TGTGCCAGCAGTGAGAGAGCGGGAGATGGCGGGGAGCTGTTTTTT.